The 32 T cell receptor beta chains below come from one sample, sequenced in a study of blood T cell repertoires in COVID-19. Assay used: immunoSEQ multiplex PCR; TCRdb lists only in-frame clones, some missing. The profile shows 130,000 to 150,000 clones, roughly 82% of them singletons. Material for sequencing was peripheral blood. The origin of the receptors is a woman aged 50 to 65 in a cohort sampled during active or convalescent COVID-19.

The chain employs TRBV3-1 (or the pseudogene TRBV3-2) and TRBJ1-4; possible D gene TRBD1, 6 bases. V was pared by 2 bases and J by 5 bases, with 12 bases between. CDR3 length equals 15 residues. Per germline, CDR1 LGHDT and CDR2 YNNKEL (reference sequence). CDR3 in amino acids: CASSQSGQGNEKLFF. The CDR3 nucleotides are TGTGCCAGCAGCCAATCAGGGCAGGGGAATGAAAAACTGTTTTTT.

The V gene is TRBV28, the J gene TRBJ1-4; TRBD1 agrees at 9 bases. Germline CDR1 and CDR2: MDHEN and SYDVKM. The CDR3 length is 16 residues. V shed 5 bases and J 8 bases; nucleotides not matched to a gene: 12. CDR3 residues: CASSRRTGAWGEKLFF. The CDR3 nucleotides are TGTGCCAGCAGTCGTAGGACAGGGGCTTGGGGAGAAAAACTGTTTTTT.

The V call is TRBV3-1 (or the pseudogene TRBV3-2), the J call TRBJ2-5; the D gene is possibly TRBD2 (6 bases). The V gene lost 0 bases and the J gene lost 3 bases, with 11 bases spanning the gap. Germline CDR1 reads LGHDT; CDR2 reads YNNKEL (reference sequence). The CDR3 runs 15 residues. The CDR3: CASSQDWPGEETQYF. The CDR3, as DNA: TGTGCCAGCAGCCAAGATTGGCCGGGGGAAGAGACCCAGTACTTC.

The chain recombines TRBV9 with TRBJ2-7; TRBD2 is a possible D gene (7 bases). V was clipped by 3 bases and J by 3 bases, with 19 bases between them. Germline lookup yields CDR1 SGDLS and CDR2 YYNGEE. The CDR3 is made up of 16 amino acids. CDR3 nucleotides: TGTGCCAGCAGCGCGGGGACTGGGGGGGGCTTCTACGAGCAGTACTTC. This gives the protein CASSAGTGGGFYEQYF.

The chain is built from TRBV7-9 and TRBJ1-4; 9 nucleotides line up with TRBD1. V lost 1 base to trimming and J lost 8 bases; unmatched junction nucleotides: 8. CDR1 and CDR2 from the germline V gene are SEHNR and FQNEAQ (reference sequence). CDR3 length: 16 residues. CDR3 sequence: CASSLDSGTGNEKLFF. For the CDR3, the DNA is TGTGCCAGCAGCTTAGACTCCGGGACAGGGAACGAAAAACTGTTTTTT.

The CDR3 sequence: CATRAGNYEQYF. CDR3 bases: TGTGCCACCAGGGCGGGAAACTACGAGCAGTACTTC. The chain employs TRBV6-6 and TRBJ2-7, with a weak D call TRBD2 (6 bases). The length of the CDR3 is 12 residues. Germline V gives CDR1 MNHNY, CDR2 SVGAGI (reference sequence). V was pared by 10 bases and J by 3 bases, with 13 bases between.

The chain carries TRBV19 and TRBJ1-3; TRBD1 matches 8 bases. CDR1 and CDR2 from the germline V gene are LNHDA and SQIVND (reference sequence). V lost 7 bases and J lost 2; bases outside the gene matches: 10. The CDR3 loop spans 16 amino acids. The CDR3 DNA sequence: TGTGCCAGTAACGAAGCAAAGACAGGGGCTGGAAACACCATATATTTT. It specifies CASNEAKTGAGNTIYF.

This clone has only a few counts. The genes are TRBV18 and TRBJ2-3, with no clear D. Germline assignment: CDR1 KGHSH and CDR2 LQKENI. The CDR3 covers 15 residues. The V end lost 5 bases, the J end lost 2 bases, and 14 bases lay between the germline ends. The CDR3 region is CASSASRSPTDTQYF. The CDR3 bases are TGTGCCAGCTCAGCGTCTCGGTCGCCCACAGATACGCAGTATTTT.

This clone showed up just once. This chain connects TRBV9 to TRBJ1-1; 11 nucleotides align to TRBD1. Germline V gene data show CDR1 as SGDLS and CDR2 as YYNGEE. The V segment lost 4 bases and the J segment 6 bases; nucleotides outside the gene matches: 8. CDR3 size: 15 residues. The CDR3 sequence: CASSSRDRGFPEAFF. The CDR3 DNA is TGTGCCAGCAGCTCCCGGGACAGGGGGTTCCCTGAAGCTTTCTTT.

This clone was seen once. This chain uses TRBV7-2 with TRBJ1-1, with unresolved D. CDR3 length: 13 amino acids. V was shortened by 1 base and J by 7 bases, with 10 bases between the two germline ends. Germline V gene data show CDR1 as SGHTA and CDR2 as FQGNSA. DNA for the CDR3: TGTGCCAGCAGCTTAGGTCTAGTCAGTGAAGCTTTCTTT. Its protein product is CASSLGLVSEAFF.

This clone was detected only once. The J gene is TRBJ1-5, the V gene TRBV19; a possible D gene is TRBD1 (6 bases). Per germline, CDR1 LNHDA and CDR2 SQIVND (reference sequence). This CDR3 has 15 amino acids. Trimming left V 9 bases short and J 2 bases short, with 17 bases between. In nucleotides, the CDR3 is TGTGCCAGCACAGGGCTCGGAGACGGCAATCAGCCCCAGCATTTT. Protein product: CASTGLGDGNQPQHF.

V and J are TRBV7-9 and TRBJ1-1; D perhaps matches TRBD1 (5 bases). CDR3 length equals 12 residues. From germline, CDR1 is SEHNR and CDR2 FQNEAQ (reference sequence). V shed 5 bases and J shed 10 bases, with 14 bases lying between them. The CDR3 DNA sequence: TGTGCCAGCAGCCCCGGCTGGCAGGGAGCTTTCTTT. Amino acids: CASSPGWQGAFF.

CDR3 nucleotide sequence: TGTGCCAGCTCACCACTGGGGGACAGCGAAGCTTTCTTT. It yields the protein CASSPLGDSEAFF. The V call is TRBV18, the J call TRBJ1-1; 7 positions match TRBD1. This CDR3 contains 13 residues. The trim removed 1 base at V and 8 bases at J, leaving 4 bases unmatched. Germline CDR1 KGHSH, CDR2 LQKENI.

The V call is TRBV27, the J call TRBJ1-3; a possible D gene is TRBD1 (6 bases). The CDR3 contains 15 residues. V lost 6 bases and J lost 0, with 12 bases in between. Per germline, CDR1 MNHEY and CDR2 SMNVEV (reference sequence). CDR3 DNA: TGTGCCAGCAGCAGGGGCCCATACTCTGGAAACACCATATATTTT. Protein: CASSRGPYSGNTIYF.

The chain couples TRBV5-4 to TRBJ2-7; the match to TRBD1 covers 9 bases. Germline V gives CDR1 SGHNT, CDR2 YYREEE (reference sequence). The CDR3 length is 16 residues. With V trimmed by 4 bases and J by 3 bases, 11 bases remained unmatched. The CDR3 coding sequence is TGTGCCAGCAGCACACCCACTGGACAGGGGAACTACGAGCAGTACTTC. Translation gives CASSTPTGQGNYEQYF.

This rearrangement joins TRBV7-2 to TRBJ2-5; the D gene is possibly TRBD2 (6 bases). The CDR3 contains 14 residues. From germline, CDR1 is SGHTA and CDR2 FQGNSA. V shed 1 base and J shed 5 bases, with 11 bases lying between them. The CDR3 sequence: CASSLGEGRETQYF. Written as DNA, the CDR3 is TGTGCCAGCAGCTTAGGGGAAGGGAGGGAGACCCAGTACTTC. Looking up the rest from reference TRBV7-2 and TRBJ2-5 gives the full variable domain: GAGVSQSPSNKVTEKGKDVELRCDPISGHTALYWYRQSLGQGLEFLIYFQGNSAPDKSGLPSDRFSAERTGGSVSTLTIQRTQQEDSAVYLCASSLGEGRETQYFGPGTRLLVL.

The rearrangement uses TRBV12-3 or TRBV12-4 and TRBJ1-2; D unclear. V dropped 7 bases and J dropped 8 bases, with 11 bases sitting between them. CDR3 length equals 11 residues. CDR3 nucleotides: TGTGCCAGCACCCCGTTGAGCGGCTACACCTTC. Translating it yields CASTPLSGYTF.

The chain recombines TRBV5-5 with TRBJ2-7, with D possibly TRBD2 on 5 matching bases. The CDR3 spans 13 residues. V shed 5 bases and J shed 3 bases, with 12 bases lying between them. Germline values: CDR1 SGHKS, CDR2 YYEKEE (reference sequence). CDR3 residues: CASRERESYEQYF. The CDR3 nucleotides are TGTGCCAGCAGAGAAAGGGAGAGCTACGAGCAGTACTTC.

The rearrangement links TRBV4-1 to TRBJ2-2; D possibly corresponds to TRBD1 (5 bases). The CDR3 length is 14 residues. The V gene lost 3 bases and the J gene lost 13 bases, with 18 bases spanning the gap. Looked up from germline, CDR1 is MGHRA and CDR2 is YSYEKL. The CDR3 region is CASSHITGGRVLFF. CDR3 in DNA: TGCGCCAGCAGCCATATTACGGGCGGCAGGGTGCTGTTTTTT.

This CDR3 reads CASSQTVFGQPQHF. CDR3 bases: TGTGCCAGCAGTCAGACAGTTTTCGGTCAGCCCCAGCATTTT. The chain uses TRBV2 and TRBJ1-5; tentative D call: TRBD1 (5 bases). Trimming removed 5 bases at V and 6 bases at J, with 14 bases between. Germline V gives CDR1 SNHLY, CDR2 FYNNEI. CDR3 size: 14 residues. Full variable domain (remainder filled in from reference TRBV2 and TRBJ1-5): EPEVTQTPSHQVTQMGQEVILRCVPISNHLYFYWYRQILGQKVEFLVSFYNNEISEKSEIFDDQFSVERPDGSNFTLKIRSTKLEDSAMYFCASSQTVFGQPQHFGDGTRLSIL.

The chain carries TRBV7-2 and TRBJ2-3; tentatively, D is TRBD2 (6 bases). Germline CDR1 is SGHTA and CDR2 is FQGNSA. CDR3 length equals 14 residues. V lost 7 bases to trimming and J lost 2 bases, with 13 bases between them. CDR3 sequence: CASKAGPSTDTQYF. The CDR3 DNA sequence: TGTGCCAGCAAGGCGGGGCCTTCCACAGATACGCAGTATTTT.

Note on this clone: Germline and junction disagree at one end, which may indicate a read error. The CDR3 is CASGLDPGSWEKLFF. DNA for the CDR3: TGTGCGAGTGGTTTGGACCCGGGGTCTTGGGAAAAACTGTTTTTT. The chain couples TRBV12-5 to TRBJ1-4; no clear D gene. The CDR3 has 15 amino acids. Germline loops: CDR1 LGHNT, CDR2 FRNRAP.

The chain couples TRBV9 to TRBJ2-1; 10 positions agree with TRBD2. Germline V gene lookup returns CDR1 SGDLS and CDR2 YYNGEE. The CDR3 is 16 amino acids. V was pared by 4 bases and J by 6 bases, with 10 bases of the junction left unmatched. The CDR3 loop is CASSNRASGGVNEQFF. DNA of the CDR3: TGTGCCAGCAGCAATCGAGCTAGCGGGGGTGTCAATGAGCAGTTCTTC.

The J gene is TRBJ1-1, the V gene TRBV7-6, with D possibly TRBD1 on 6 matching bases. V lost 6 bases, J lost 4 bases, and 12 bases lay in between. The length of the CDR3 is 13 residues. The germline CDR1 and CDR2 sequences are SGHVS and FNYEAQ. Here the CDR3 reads CASRKQGITEAFF. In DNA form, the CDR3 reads TGTGCCAGCAGGAAACAGGGAATCACTGAAGCTTTCTTT.

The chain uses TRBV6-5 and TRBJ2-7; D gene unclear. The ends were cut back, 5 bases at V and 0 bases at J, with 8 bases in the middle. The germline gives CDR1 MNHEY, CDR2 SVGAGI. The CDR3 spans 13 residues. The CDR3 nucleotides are TGTGCCAGCAGTAGTCAGAACTCCTACGAGCAGTACTTC. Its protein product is CASSSQNSYEQYF.

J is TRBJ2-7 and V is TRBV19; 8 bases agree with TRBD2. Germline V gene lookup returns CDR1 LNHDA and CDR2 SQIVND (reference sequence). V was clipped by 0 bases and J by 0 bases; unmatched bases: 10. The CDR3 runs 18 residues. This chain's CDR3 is CASSIEGGGRPGSYEQYF. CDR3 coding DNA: TGTGCCAGTAGTATAGAGGGCGGGGGGCGCCCCGGCTCCTACGAGCAGTACTTC.

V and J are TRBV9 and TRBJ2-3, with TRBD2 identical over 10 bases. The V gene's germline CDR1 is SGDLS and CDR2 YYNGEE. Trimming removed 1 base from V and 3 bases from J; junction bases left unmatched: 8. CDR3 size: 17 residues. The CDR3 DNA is TGTGCCAGCAGCGTAATGAGCGGGGGGGTAGGTACAGATACGCAGTATTTT. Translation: CASSVMSGGVGTDTQYF.

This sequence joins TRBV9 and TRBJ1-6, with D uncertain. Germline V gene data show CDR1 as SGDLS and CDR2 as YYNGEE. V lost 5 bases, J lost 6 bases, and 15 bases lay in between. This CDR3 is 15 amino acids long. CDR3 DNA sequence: TGTGCCAGCAGAGGTAGTGAGGGCGGTAATTCACCCCTCCACTTT. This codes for CASRGSEGGNSPLHF.

CDR3 DNA sequence: TGTGCCAGCAGTTGGTCGGGGGGACTCGGTCCGGGCGGGGAGCTGTTTTTT. This sequence encodes CASSWSGGLGPGGELFF. The chain employs TRBV27 and TRBJ2-2; 7 positions agree with TRBD2. Germline V CDR1 and CDR2: MNHEY, SMNVEV (reference sequence). After removal of 4 bases from V and 7 bases from J, the junction contained 15 bases not matched to a gene. The length of the CDR3 is 17 residues.

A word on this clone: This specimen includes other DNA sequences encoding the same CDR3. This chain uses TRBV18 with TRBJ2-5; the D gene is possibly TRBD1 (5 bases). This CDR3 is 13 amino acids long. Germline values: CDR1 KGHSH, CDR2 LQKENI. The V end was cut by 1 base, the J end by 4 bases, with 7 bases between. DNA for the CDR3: TGTGCCAGCTCACCACGTGACAGAGAGACCCAGTACTTC. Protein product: CASSPRDRETQYF.

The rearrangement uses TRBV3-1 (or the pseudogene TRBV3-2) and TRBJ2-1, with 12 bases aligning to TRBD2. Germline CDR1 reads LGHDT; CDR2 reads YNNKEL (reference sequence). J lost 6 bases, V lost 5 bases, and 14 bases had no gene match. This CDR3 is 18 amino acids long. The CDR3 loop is CASSARLAGASGSNEQFF. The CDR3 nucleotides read TGTGCCAGCAGCGCCAGACTAGCGGGGGCCTCGGGGAGCAATGAGCAGTTCTTC.

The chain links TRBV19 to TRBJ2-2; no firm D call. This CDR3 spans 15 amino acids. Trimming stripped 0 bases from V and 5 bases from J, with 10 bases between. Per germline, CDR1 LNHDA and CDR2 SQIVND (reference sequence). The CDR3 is CASSIENRRTGELFF. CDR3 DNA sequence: TGTGCCAGTAGTATAGAAAACAGACGGACCGGGGAGCTGTTTTTT. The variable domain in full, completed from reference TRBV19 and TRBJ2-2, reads DGGITQSPKYLFRKEGQNVTLSCEQNLNHDAMYWYRQDPGQGLRLIYYSQIVNDFQKGDIAEGYSVSREKKESFPLTVTSAQKNPTAFYLCASSIENRRTGELFFGEGSRLTVL.